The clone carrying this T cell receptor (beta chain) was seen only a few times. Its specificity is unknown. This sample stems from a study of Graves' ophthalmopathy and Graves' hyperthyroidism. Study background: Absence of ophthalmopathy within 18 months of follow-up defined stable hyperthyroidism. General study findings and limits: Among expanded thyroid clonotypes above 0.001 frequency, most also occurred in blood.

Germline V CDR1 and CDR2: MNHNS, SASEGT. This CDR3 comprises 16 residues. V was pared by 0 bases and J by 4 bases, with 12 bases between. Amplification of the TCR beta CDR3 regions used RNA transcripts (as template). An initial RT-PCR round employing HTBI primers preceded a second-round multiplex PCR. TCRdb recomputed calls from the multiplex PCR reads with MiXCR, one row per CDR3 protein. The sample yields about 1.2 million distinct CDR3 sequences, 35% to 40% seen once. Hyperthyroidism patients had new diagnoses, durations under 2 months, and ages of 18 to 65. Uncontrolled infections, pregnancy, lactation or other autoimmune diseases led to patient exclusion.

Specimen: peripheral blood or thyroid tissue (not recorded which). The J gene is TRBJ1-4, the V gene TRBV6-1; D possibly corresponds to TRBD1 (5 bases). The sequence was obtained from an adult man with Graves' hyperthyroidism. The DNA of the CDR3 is TGTGCCAGCAGTGAAGCCCGGGGCAGTAGTAATGAAAAACTGTTTTTT. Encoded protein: CASSEARGSSNEKLFF.